This T cell receptor (beta chain) was sequenced in a study of glioma-infiltrating T cells. This clonotype appeared many times. CDR3 length: 16 residues. The germline V and J ends were trimmed by 0 bases and 8 bases, with 14 bases remaining between them. CDR1 is SGHDN, CDR2 FVKESK, per germline. Amplification of TCR alpha and beta CDR3 regions from RNA used iRepertoire nested multiplex PCR. TCRdb redid the calling of the multiplex PCR reads with MiXCR, one entry per CDR3 protein. The sample records around 44,000 distinct CDR3 sequences, around 24% being singletons. The sequenced material came from glioma tissue, nonneoplastic brain tissue, or PBMCs (not recorded which). The sequence was obtained from a human donor with low-grade glioma or glioblastoma, undergoing nonglioma brain surgery, or in good health (not recorded which). The genes are TRBV14 and TRBJ1-6; D gene uncertain. CDR3 coding DNA: TGTGCCAGCAGCCAAGATCGCTACACAGAATATTCACCCCTCCACTTT. Translating it yields CASSQDRYTEYSPLHF.